This is a list of T cell receptor beta chains from one sample in a study of shared clonotypes between healthy human individuals. Profiled with immunoSEQ multiplex PCR; TCRdb holds only in-frame clones, not every one. The table records around 690,000 clones, less than 95% of them present only once. Sequenced sample: memory CD8+ T cells from PBMCs. All receptors derive from a man aged 18-30 years in good health. Some clones in this sample may be carry-over from other donors' samples. CDR3s include the opening cysteine and the closing phenylalanine or tryptophan. A D gene is named only where the DNA matches it firmly. The listing skips clone size in some rows; elsewhere it reads once, few, many or a size class.

V	D	J	size	CDR3	DNA
TRBV19	NA	TRBJ2-2	NA	CASSILEGVGGELFF	TGTGCCAGTAGTATATTGGAGGGAGTGGGCGGGGAGCTGTTTTTT
TRBV6-5	NA	TRBJ2-5	NA	CASSYLGAEETQYF	TGTGCCAGCAGTTACTTAGGGGCTGAAGAGACCCAGTACTTC
TRBV6-6	NA	TRBJ2-1	once	CASSGNYNEQFF	TGTGCCAGCAGTGGGAACTACAATGAGCAGTTCTTC
TRBV7-9	TRBD2	TRBJ2-3	NA	CASSPPLVAGGPIDTQYF	TGTGCCAGCAGCCCCCCGTTGGTAGCGGGAGGGCCGATAGATACGCAGTATTTT
TRBV2	TRBD1	TRBJ2-2	NA	CASQTGEDTGELFF	TGTGCCAGTCAGACAGGGGAGGACACCGGGGAGCTGTTTTTT
TRBV5-4	NA	TRBJ1-1	NA	CASSTGSDTEAFF	TGTGCCAGCAGCACAGGGTCCGACACTGAAGCTTTCTTT
TRBV29-1	NA	TRBJ2-1	NA	CSVWEGALLGNEQFF	TGCAGCGTGTGGGAAGGGGCTCTTTTGGGAAATGAGCAGTTCTTC
TRBV7-6	NA	TRBJ2-7	NA	CASRTGLAYEQYF	TGTGCCAGCAGAACGGGACTGGCCTACGAGCAGTACTTC
TRBV7-2	TRBD1	TRBJ2-7	NA	CASSLWGTGLAQSTYEQYF	TGTGCCAGCAGCTTATGGGGGACAGGCCTGGCTCAGAGTACCTACGAGCAGTACTTC
TRBV6-4	TRBD2	TRBJ2-2	NA	CASSPRLAGSGTGELFF	TGTGCCAGCAGTCCGCGACTAGCGGGTTCGGGCACCGGGGAGCTGTTTTTT
TRBV4-3	NA	TRBJ1-6	once	CASSRMGRTPYNSPLHF	TGCGCCAGCAGCCGAATGGGCCGGACCCCATATAATTCACCCCTCCACTTT
TRBV11-2	TRBD1	TRBJ1-5	NA	CASSLGIGGFDQPQHF	TGTGCCAGCAGCTTAGGTATAGGGGGCTTCGATCAGCCCCAGCATTTT
TRBV6-6	TRBD2	TRBJ2-7	NA	CASSYSNSGSYEQYF	TGTGCCAGCAGTTACTCGAATAGCGGGAGCTACGAGCAGTACTTC
TRBV7-9	TRBD1	TRBJ2-7	NA	CASSLPYYSGTGGNEQYF	TGTGCCAGCAGCTTACCCTACTACTCCGGGACAGGGGGAAACGAGCAGTACTTC
TRBV14	TRBD2	TRBJ2-2	NA	CASSGLAGNTGELFF	TGTGCCAGCAGCGGACTAGCGGGGAACACCGGGGAGCTGTTTTTT
TRBV5-1	NA	TRBJ2-7	NA	CASSWGAGGNSYEQYF	TGCGCCAGCAGCTGGGGGGCAGGAGGAAACTCCTACGAGCAGTACTTC
TRBV5-5	NA	TRBJ2-7	NA	CASSLTYYGLPYEQYF	TGTGCCAGCAGCCTCACTTATTACGGGTTACCCTACGAGCAGTACTTC
TRBV27	NA	TRBJ2-5	NA	CASSSRRTQETQYF	TGTGCCAGCAGTTCCCGGCGAACGCAAGAGACCCAGTACTTC
TRBV27	NA	TRBJ2-5	NA	CASSSELNQETQYF	TGTGCCAGCAGTTCAGAGCTAAACCAAGAGACCCAGTACTTC